The rows below give T cell receptor beta chains drawn from one sample of a study of blood T cell repertoires in COVID-19. Assay: immunoSEQ multiplex PCR; the TCRdb copy retains only in-frame clones and omits some. Among 100,000 to 150,000 clones listed, around 87% were seen once. The sequencing sample was made of peripheral blood. These receptor sequences come from a woman aged 55-70 years with acute or convalescent COVID-19. The CDR3 runs from the conserved cysteine through the conserved F or W. D genes are given only for firm matches. The listing skips clone size in some rows; elsewhere it reads once, few, many or a size class.

v_call: TRBV12-3/TRBV12-4; d_call: -; clone_size: -; j_call: TRBJ1-1; cdr3_nt: TGTGCCAGCAGCTCCGGGGTACGAGGTGAAGCTTTCTTT; cdr3_aa: CASSSGVRGEAFF
v_call: TRBV20-1; d_call: -; clone_size: -; j_call: TRBJ2-2; cdr3_nt: TGCAGTGCTAGTCCGGGAGCGAACACCGGGGAGCTGTTTTTT; cdr3_aa: CSASPGANTGELFF
v_call: TRBV28; d_call: TRBD1; clone_size: -; j_call: TRBJ1-5; cdr3_nt: TGTGCCAGCAGTCGGGACAGAGAGGATCAGCCCCAGCATTTT; cdr3_aa: CASSRDREDQPQHF
v_call: TRBV18; d_call: -; clone_size: once; j_call: TRBJ1-5; cdr3_nt: TGTGCCAGCTCACCACAGGGGCAGGATCAGCCCCAGCATTTT; cdr3_aa: CASSPQGQDQPQHF
v_call: TRBV9; d_call: TRBD2; clone_size: -; j_call: TRBJ2-7; cdr3_nt: TGTGCCAGCAGCGTAGCTACGGGCAGCGGGAGCGACGAGCAGTACTTC; cdr3_aa: CASSVATGSGSDEQYF
v_call: TRBV7-9; d_call: -; clone_size: once; j_call: TRBJ1-2; cdr3_nt: TGTGCCAGCAGCTTAGTCCTCTATGGCTACACCTTC; cdr3_aa: CASSLVLYGYTF
v_call: TRBV2; d_call: -; clone_size: -; j_call: TRBJ1-2; cdr3_nt: TGTGCCAGCAGTGAACAGGGGCCTCTTCATGGCTACACCTTC; cdr3_aa: CASSEQGPLHGYTF
v_call: TRBV11-2; d_call: TRBD1; clone_size: once; j_call: TRBJ1-3; cdr3_nt: TGTGCCAGCAGCATACACAGGGGGCCTGGAAACACCATATATTTT; cdr3_aa: CASSIHRGPGNTIYF
v_call: TRBV5-4; d_call: -; clone_size: -; j_call: TRBJ1-1; cdr3_nt: TGTGCCAGCAGCTTGGACACAGCCGCGAACACTGAAGCTTTCTTT; cdr3_aa: CASSLDTAANTEAFF
v_call: TRBV12-3/TRBV12-4; d_call: -; clone_size: -; j_call: TRBJ1-2; cdr3_nt: TGTGCCAGCAGTCTACAGGGAAACTATGGCTACACCTTC; cdr3_aa: CASSLQGNYGYTF
v_call: TRBV21-1; d_call: -; clone_size: -; j_call: TRBJ2-1; cdr3_nt: TGTGCCAGTAGAGGGTCACGCTCCTACAATGAGCAGTTCTTC; cdr3_aa: CASRGSRSYNEQFF
v_call: TRBV7-3; d_call: -; clone_size: -; j_call: TRBJ2-1; cdr3_nt: TGTGCCAGCAGCCAAGTGGCGGGGTACAATGAGCAGTTCTTC; cdr3_aa: CASSQVAGYNEQFF
v_call: TRBV5-1; d_call: -; clone_size: -; j_call: TRBJ1-1; cdr3_nt: TGCGCCAGCAGCTTACAGGGCGGTGAAGCTTTCTTT; cdr3_aa: CASSLQGGEAFF
v_call: TRBV7-9; d_call: -; clone_size: -; j_call: TRBJ2-1; cdr3_nt: TGTGCCAGCAGCTTTTCGGACTATCAACAGTTCTTC; cdr3_aa: CASSFSDYQQFF
v_call: TRBV19; d_call: TRBD1; clone_size: -; j_call: TRBJ2-2; cdr3_nt: TGTGCCACCACGAAAGGGGGGGGACAGGGGGTCACCGGGGAGCTGTTTTTT; cdr3_aa: CATTKGGGQGVTGELFF
v_call: TRBV24-1; d_call: -; clone_size: -; j_call: TRBJ1-2; cdr3_nt: TGTGCCACCAGTGAACCAGGGATTGGCTACACCTTC; cdr3_aa: CATSEPGIGYTF
v_call: TRBV21-1; d_call: -; clone_size: few; j_call: TRBJ1-1; cdr3_nt: TGTGCCAGCAGCAAAGAAGTTCCGGGTCCGGCCACTGAAGCTTTCTTT; cdr3_aa: CASSKEVPGPATEAFF
v_call: TRBV5-8; d_call: -; clone_size: -; j_call: TRBJ1-3; cdr3_nt: TGTGCCAGCAGCCGCGGACAAAAACCCTCTGGAAACACCATATATTTT; cdr3_aa: CASSRGQKPSGNTIYF
v_call: TRBV7-8; d_call: TRBD2; clone_size: -; j_call: TRBJ2-5; cdr3_nt: TGTGCCAGCAGCCCACGGAGGGTAGCGGGCCGTGAGACCCAGTACTTC; cdr3_aa: CASSPRRVAGRETQYF
v_call: TRBV7-2; d_call: TRBD2; clone_size: -; j_call: TRBJ2-1; cdr3_nt: TGTGCCAGCAGCCTAACTAGCGGGATGGGCGAGCAGTTCTTC; cdr3_aa: CASSLTSGMGEQFF
v_call: TRBV5-1; d_call: -; clone_size: -; j_call: TRBJ1-4; cdr3_nt: TGCGCCAGCAGCCTCGGGGGGATTCGTGAAAAACTGTTTTTT; cdr3_aa: CASSLGGIREKLFF
v_call: TRBV19; d_call: TRBD1; clone_size: few; j_call: TRBJ1-2; cdr3_nt: TGTGCCAGTAGTGAAACAGGGGGCACTAACTATGGCTACACCTTC; cdr3_aa: CASSETGGTNYGYTF
v_call: TRBV28; d_call: -; clone_size: -; j_call: TRBJ2-2; cdr3_nt: TGTGCCAGCGACCGGGGAGTCACCGGGGAGCTGTTTTTT; cdr3_aa: CASDRGVTGELFF
v_call: TRBV5-4; d_call: -; clone_size: few; j_call: TRBJ1-6; cdr3_nt: TGTGCCAGCAGCCGAGGAGGAGGCAAAGGCTCTTATAATTCACCCCTCCACTTT; cdr3_aa: CASSRGGGKGSYNSPLHF
v_call: TRBV11-3; d_call: -; clone_size: -; j_call: TRBJ1-1; cdr3_nt: TGTGCCAGCAGCTTCACTTCAGGGGCTCGCCAAGCTTTCTTT; cdr3_aa: CASSFTSGARQAFF
v_call: TRBV13; d_call: TRBD1; clone_size: -; j_call: TRBJ2-7; cdr3_nt: TGTGCCAGCAGCCTCGGGACAGGGGGGGGCGAGCAGTACTTC; cdr3_aa: CASSLGTGGGEQYF
v_call: TRBV6-6; d_call: -; clone_size: -; j_call: TRBJ2-2; cdr3_nt: TGTGCCAGCAGTTACCCTATAGTGTCCGGGGAGCTGTTTTTT; cdr3_aa: CASSYPIVSGELFF
v_call: TRBV19; d_call: TRBD1; clone_size: -; j_call: TRBJ1-2; cdr3_nt: TGTGCCAGTAGGGCCGGGACAGATCCTTTTCGGGATGGCTACACCTTC; cdr3_aa: CASRAGTDPFRDGYTF
v_call: TRBV9; d_call: -; clone_size: -; j_call: TRBJ2-3; cdr3_nt: TGTGCCAGCAGCGTATTTCCGGGAATCACAGATACGCAGTATTTT; cdr3_aa: CASSVFPGITDTQYF